This T cell receptor (beta chain) was recovered during a study of human T cells and chemical hapten exposure. A remark on this clonotype: Its antigen is unidentified.

The time point is: pre-sensitization, week 0. Treatment of the sample: therapeutic diphenylcyclopropenone sensitization with weekly scalp DPC. Study observations and caveats: Positive correlation was observed between PT1 expanded TCR counts and patch test score. Donor immune responses may differ from healthy people's, since all donors had alopecia. With regard to DPC sensitization, TCRs above 1 in 1000 frequency did not change.

One entry per CDR3 protein results from TCRdb running MiXCR on the RACE reads. The data show some 300,000 distinct CDR3 sequences, with 4.5% to 7% seen just once and under 9.5% held by the top ten. Trimming cost V 5 bases and J 2 bases, with 15 bases left between them. CDR1 and CDR2 from the germline V gene are SEHNR and FQNEAQ (reference sequence). CDR3 length: 15 residues. This rearrangement joins TRBV7-9 to TRBJ2-5, with D possibly matching TRBD1 (5 bases). This material consisted of whole blood, taken in connection with sensitization to the hapten diphenylcyclopropenone (DPC). The sequence was collected from a woman in her late teens or twenties with alopecia areata. Some clones in this sample may be carry-over from other donors' samples. DNA of the CDR3: TGTGCCAGCAGCACGACCACAGGACCACAAGAGACCCAGTACTTC. Encoded protein: CASSTTTGPQETQYF. The variable domain in full, completed from reference TRBV7-9 and TRBJ2-5, reads DTGVSQNPRHKITKRGQNVTFRCDPISEHNRLYWYRQTLGQGPEFLTYFQNEAQLEKSRLLSDRFSAERPKGSFSTLEIQRTEQGDSAMYLCASSTTTGPQETQYFGPGTRLLVL.